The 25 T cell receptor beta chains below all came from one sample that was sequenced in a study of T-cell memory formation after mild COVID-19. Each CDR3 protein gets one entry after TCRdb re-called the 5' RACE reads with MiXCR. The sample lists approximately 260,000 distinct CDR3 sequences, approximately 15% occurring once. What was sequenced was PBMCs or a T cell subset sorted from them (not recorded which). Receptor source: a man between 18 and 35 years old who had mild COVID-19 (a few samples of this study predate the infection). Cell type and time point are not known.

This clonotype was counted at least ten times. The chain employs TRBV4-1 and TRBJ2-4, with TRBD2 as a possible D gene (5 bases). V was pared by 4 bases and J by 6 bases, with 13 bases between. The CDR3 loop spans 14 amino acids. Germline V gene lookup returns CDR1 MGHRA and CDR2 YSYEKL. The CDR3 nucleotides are TGCGCCAGCAGCCCGGAGCGGTACAGAAACATTCAGTACTTC. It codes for CASSPERYRNIQYF.

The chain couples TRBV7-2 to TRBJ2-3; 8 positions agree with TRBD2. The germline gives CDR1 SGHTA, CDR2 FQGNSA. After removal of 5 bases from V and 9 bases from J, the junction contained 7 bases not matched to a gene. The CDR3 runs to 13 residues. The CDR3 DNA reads TGTGCCAGCAGCGGCCCCCCGGGAGGGACGCAGTATTTT. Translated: CASSGPPGGTQYF. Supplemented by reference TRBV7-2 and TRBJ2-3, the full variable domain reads GAGVSQSPSNKVTEKGKDVELRCDPISGHTALYWYRQSLGQGLEFLIYFQGNSAPDKSGLPSDRFSAERTGGSVSTLTIQRTQQEDSAVYLCASSGPPGGTQYFGPGTRLTVL.

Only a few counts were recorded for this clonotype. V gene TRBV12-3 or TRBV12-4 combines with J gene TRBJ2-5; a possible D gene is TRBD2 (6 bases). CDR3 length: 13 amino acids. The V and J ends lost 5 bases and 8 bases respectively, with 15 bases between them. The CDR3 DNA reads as TGTGCCAGCAGTGGGACGGAGGGAGGAACCCAGTACTTC. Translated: CASSGTEGGTQYF.

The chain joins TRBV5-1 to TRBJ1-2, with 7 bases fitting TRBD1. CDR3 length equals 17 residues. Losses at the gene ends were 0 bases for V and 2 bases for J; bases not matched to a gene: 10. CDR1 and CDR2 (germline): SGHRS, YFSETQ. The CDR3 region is CASSLGSSSTGNYGYTF. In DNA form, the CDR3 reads TGCGCCAGCAGCTTGGGGTCCTCTTCGACAGGGAACTATGGCTACACCTTC.

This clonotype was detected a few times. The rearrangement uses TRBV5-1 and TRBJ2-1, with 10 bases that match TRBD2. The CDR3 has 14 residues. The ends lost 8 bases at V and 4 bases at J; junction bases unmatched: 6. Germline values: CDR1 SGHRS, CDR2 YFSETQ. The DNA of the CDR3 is TGCGCCAGTCGCCTAGCGGGGGATTACAATGAGCAGTTCTTC. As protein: CASRLAGDYNEQFF.

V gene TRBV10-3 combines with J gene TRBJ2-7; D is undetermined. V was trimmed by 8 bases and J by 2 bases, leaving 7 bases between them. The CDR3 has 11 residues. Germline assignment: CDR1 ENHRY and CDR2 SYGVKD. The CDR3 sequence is CAISSAYEQYF. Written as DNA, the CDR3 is TGTGCCATCTCTTCAGCCTACGAGCAGTACTTC.

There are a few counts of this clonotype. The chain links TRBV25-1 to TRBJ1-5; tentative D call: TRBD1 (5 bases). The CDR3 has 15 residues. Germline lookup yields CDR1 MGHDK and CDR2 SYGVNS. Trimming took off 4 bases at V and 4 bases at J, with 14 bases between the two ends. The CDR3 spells CASSGPGGDNQPQHF. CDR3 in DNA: TGTGCCAGCAGTGGACCTGGGGGGGATAATCAGCCCCAGCATTTT. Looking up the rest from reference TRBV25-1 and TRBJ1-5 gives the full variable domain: EADIYQTPRYLVIGTGKKITLECSQTMGHDKMYWYQQDPGMELHLIHYSYGVNSTEKGDLSSESTVSRIRTEHFPLTLESARPSHTSQYLCASSGPGGDNQPQHFGDGTRLSIL.

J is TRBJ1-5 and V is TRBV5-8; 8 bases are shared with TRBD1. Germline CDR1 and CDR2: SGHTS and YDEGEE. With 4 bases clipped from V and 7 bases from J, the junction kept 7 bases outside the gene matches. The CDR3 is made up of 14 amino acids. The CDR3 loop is CASSLGQGLQPQHF. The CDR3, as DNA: TGTGCCAGCAGCCTAGGACAGGGATTACAGCCCCAGCATTTT.

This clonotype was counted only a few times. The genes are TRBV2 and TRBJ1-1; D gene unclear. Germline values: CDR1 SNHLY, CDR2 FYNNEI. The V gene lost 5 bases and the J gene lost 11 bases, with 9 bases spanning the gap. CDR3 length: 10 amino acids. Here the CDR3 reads CASSYPDAFF. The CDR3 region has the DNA TGTGCCAGCAGTTACCCCGACGCTTTCTTT.

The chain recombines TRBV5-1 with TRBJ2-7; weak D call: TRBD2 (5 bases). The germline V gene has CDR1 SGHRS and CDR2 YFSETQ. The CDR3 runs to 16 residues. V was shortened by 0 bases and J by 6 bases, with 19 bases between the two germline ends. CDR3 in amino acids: CASSLAPGFGVSEQYF. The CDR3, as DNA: TGCGCCAGCAGCTTGGCCCCGGGGTTCGGCGTAAGCGAGCAGTACTTC.

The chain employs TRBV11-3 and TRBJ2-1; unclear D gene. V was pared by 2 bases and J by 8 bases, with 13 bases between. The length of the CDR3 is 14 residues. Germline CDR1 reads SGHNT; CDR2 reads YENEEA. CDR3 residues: CASSLRPATHEQFF. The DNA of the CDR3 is TGTGCCAGCAGCTTAAGGCCTGCCACGCATGAGCAGTTCTTC. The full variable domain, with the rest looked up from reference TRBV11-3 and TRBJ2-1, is EAGVVQSPRYKIIEKKQPVAFWCNPISGHNTLYWYLQNLGQGPELLIRYENEEAVDDSQLPKDRFSAERLKGVDSTLKIQPAELGDSAVYLCASSLRPATHEQFFGPGTRLTVL.

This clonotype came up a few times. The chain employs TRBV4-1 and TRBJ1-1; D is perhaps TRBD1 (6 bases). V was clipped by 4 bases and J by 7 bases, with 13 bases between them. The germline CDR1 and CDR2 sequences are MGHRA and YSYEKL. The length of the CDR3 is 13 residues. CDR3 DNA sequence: TGCGCCAGCAGCCCGGACAGCCCGATTGAAGCTTTCTTT. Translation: CASSPDSPIEAFF.

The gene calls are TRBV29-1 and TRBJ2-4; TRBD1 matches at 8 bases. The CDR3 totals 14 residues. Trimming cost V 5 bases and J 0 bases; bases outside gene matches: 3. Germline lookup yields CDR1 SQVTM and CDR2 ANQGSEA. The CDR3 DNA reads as TGCAGCGTTTCTGGACAGGGAGCCAAAAACATTCAGTACTTC. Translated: CSVSGQGAKNIQYF.

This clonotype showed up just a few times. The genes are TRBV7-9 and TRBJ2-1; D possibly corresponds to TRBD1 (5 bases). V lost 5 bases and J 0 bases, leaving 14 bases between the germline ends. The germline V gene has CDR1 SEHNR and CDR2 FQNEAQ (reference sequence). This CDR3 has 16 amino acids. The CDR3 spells CASSPPVTVSYNEQFF. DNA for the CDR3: TGTGCCAGCAGCCCTCCTGTGACAGTCTCCTACAATGAGCAGTTCTTC. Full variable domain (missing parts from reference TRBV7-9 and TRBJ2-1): DTGVSQNPRHKITKRGQNVTFRCDPISEHNRLYWYRQTLGQGPEFLTYFQNEAQLEKSRLLSDRFSAERPKGSFSTLEIQRTEQGDSAMYLCASSPPVTVSYNEQFFGPGTRLTVL.

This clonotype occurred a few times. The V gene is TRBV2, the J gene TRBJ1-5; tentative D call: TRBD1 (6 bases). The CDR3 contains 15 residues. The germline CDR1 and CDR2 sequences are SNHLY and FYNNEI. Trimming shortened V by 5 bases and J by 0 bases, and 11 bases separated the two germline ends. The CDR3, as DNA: TGTGCCAGCAGTTGGAGGGGGTATAGCAATCAGCCCCAGCATTTT. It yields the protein CASSWRGYSNQPQHF.

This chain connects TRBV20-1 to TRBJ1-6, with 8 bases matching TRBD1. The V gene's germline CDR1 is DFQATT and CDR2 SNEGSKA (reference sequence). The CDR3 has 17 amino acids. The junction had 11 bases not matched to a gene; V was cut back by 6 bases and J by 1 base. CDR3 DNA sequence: TGCAGTGCCGCCGACAGGGGACTCAGGTCCTATAATTCACCCCTCCACTTT. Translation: CSAADRGLRSYNSPLHF.

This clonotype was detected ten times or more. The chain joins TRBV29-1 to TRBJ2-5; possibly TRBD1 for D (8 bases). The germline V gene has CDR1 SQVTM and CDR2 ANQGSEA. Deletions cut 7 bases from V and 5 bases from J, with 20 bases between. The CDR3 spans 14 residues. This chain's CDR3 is CSATGGQGWETQYF. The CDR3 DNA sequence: TGCAGCGCCACGGGAGGACAGGGATGGGAGACCCAGTACTTC.

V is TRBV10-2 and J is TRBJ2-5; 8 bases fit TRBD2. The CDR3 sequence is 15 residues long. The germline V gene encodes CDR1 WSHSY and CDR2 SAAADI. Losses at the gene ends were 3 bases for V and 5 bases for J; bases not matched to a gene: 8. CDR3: CASSDYRGGGETQYF. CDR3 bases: TGCGCCAGCAGTGATTATCGGGGGGGCGGGGAGACCCAGTACTTC.

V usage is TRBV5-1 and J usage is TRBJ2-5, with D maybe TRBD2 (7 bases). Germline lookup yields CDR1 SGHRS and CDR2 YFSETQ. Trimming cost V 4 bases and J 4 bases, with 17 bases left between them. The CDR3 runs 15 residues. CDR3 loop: CASSGGAGTAETQYF. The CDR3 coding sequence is TGCGCCAGCAGCGGGGGGGCCGGGACGGCAGAGACCCAGTACTTC.

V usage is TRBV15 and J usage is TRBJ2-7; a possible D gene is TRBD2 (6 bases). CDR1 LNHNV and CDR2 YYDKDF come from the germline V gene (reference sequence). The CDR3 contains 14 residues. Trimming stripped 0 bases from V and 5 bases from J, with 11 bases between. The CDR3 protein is CATSRDRRGHEQYF. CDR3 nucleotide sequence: TGTGCCACCAGCAGAGATCGGCGGGGACACGAGCAGTACTTC.

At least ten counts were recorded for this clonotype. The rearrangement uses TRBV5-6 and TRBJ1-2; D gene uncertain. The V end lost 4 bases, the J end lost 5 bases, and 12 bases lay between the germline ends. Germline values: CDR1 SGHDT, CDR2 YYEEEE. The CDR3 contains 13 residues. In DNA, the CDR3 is TGTGCCAGCAGCGCCCGGACGGGGTATGGCTACACCTTC. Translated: CASSARTGYGYTF.

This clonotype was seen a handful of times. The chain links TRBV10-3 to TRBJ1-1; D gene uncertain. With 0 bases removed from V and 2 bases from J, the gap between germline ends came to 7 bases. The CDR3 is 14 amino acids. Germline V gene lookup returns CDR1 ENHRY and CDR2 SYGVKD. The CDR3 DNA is TGTGCCATCAGTGAGTCCGGCGGAAACACTGAAGCTTTCTTT. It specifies CAISESGGNTEAFF.

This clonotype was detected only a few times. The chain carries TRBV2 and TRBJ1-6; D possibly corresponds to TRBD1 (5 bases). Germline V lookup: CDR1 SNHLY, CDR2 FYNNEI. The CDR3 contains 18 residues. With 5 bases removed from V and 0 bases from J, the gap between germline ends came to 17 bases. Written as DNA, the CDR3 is TGTGCCAGCAGTCTGTCACCGGGACTGAGCTCCTATAATTCACCCCTCCACTTT. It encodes CASSLSPGLSSYNSPLHF.

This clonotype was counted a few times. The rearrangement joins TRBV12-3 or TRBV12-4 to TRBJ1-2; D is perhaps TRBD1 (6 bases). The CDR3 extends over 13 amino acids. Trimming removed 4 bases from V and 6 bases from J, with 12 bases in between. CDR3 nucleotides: TGTGCCAGCAGTTCCCCAGGGGTGGATGGCTACACCTTC. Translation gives CASSSPGVDGYTF.

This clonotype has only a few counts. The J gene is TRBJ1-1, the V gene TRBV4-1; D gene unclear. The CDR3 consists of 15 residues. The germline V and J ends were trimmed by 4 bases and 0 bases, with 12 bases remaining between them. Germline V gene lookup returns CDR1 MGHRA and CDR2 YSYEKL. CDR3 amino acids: CASSLRRGMNTEAFF. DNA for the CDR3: TGCGCCAGCAGCCTCCGCAGAGGGATGAACACTGAAGCTTTCTTT.